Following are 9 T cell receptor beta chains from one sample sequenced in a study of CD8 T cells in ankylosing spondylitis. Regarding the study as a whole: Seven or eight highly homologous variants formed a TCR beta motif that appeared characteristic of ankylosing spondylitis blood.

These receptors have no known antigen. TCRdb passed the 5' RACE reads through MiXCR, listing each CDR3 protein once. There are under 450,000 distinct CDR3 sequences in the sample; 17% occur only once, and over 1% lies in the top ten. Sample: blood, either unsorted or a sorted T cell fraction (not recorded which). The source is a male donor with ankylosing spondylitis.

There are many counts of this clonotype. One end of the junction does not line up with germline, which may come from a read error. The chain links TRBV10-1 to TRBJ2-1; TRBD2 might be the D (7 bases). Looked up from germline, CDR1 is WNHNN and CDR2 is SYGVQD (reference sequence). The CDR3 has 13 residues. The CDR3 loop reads CASSPSGDNQQFF. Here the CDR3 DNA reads TGCGCCAGCAGCCCCAGCGGGGACAATCAGCAGTTCTTC.

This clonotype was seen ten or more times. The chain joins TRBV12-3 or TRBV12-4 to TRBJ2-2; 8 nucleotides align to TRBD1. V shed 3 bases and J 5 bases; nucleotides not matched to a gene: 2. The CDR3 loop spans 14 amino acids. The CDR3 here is CASSFRQGTGELFF. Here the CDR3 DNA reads TGTGCCAGCAGTTTCCGACAGGGGACCGGGGAGCTGTTTTTT.

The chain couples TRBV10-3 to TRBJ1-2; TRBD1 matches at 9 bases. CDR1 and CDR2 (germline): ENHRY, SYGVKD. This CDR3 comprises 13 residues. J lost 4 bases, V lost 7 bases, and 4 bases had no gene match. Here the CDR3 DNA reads TGTGCCATCACCGGGACAGGGAGCTATGGCTACACCTTC. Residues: CAITGTGSYGYTF.

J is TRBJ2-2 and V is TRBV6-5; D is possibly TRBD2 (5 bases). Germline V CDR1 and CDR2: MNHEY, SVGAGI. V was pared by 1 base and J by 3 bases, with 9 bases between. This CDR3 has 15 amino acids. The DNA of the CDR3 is TGTGCCAGCAGTTACTATCCAGCGGACACCGGGGAGCTGTTTTTT. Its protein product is CASSYYPADTGELFF.

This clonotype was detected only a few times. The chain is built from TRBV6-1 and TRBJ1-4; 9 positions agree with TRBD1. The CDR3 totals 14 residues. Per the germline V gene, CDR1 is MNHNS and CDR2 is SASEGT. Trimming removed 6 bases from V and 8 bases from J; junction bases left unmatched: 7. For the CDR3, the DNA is TGTGCCAGCAGGCCCTCGGGACAGGGAGAAAAACTGTTTTTT. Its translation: CASRPSGQGEKLFF.

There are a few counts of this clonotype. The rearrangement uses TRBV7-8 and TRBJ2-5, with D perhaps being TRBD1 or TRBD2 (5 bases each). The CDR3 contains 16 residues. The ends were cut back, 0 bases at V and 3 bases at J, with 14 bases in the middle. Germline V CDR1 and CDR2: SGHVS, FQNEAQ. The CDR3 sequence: CASSLALRGRKETQYF. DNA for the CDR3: TGTGCCAGCAGCTTAGCGCTAAGGGGACGGAAAGAGACCCAGTACTTC. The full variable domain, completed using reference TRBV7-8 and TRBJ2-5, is GAGVSQSPRYKVAKRGQDVALRCDPISGHVSLFWYQQALGQGPEFLTYFQNEAQLDKSGLPSDRFFAERPEGSVSTLKIQRTQQEDSAVYLCASSLALRGRKETQYFGPGTRLLVL.

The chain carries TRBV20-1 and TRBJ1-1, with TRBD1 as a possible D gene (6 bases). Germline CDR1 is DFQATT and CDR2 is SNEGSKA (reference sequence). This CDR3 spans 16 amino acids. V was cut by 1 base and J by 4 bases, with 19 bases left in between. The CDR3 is CSARGAHRARVTEAFF. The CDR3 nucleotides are TGCAGTGCTAGAGGGGCCCACAGGGCTAGGGTCACTGAAGCTTTCTTT.

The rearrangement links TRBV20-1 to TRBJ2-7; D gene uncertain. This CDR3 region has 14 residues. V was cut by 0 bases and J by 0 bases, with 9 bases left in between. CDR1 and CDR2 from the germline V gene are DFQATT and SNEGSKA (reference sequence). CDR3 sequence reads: CSARDKIASYEQYF. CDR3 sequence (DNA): TGCAGTGCTAGAGATAAAATAGCCTCCTACGAGCAGTACTTC.

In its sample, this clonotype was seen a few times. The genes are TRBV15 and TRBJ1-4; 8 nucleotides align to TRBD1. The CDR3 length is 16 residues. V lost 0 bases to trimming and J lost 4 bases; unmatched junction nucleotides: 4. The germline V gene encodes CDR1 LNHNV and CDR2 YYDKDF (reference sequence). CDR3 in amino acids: CATSREGTGGNEKLFF. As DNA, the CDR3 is TGTGCCACCAGCAGAGAAGGAACAGGGGGTAATGAAAAACTGTTTTTT.